The 14 T cell receptor beta chains reported below all come from one sample, sequenced in a study of cytomegalovirus exposure and HLA in healthy donors. PCR involved 60 Vbeta and 13 Jbeta primers. Sequencing was performed with immunoSEQ multiplex PCR; in TCRdb, only in-frame clones are kept and a portion is missing. The sample consists of 150,000 to 200,000 clones, roughly 80% of them appearing once. The specimen was PBMCs. Source of these receptors: a male donor in good health and CMV-seropositive.

CDR3 DNA sequence: TGTGCCAGCAGCTTAAGGAGTGCGGATTTGAGTACTGAAGCTTTCTTT. This sequence encodes CASSLRSADLSTEAFF. This chain links TRBV7-2 with TRBJ1-1; no firm D call. The CDR3 runs to 16 residues. Germline V gives CDR1 SGHTA, CDR2 FQGNSA. The ends were cut back, 2 bases at V and 5 bases at J, with 18 bases in the middle.

The chain carries TRBV4-1 and TRBJ1-1, with a weak D call TRBD1 (6 bases). V shed 5 bases and J shed 1 base, with 14 bases lying between them. The CDR3 totals 15 residues. The V gene's germline CDR1 is MGHRA and CDR2 YSYEKL. CDR3 nucleotides: TGCGCCAGCAGCAGACCGGGACAAAGGAACACTGAAGCTTTCTTT. Encoded protein: CASSRPGQRNTEAFF.

The V and J genes are TRBV19 and TRBJ2-3, with 11 bases matching TRBD1. Looked up from germline, CDR1 is LNHDA and CDR2 is SQIVND (reference sequence). The CDR3 consists of 17 residues. J lost 4 bases, V lost 4 bases, and 10 bases had no gene match. CDR3 in DNA: TGTGCCAGTAGTACAATACCGGGACAGGGGGACTCAGATACGCAGTATTTT. Protein product: CASSTIPGQGDSDTQYF.

As for this clone: Different DNA sequences within this sample yield the same CDR3. This chain joins TRBV27 and TRBJ2-1, with TRBD2 matching over 9 bases. The CDR3 sequence is 15 residues long. Germline loops: CDR1 MNHEY, CDR2 SMNVEV (reference sequence). J lost 3 bases, V lost 6 bases, and 6 bases had no gene match. CDR3: CASSLWTSDYNEQFF. CDR3 DNA: TGTGCCAGCAGCTTGTGGACTAGCGACTACAATGAGCAGTTCTTC.

This sequence joins TRBV18 and TRBJ1-2; D is possibly TRBD1 (6 bases). The germline V and J ends were trimmed by 6 bases and 9 bases, with 14 bases remaining between them. There are 12 residues in the CDR3. Germline CDR1 and CDR2: KGHSH and LQKENI. CDR3 DNA sequence: TGTGCCAGCTCGCGCCCACAGGGAAGCTACACCTTC. Translation: CASSRPQGSYTF.

The chain employs TRBV27 and TRBJ2-1, with 14 bases that match TRBD2. Germline-derived CDR1 and CDR2 are MNHEY and SMNVEV (reference sequence). The CDR3 has 16 amino acids. Losses at the gene ends were 6 bases for V and 8 bases for J; bases not matched to a gene: 9. CDR3 region: CASSPGTSGRGHEQFF. CDR3 nucleotides: TGTGCCAGCAGCCCCGGGACTAGCGGGAGAGGGCATGAGCAGTTCTTC.

The chain joins TRBV11-2 to TRBJ2-7; no definite D call. The germline CDR1 and CDR2 sequences are SGHAT and FQNNGV. This CDR3 has 13 residues. The V and J ends lost 8 bases and 2 bases respectively, with 13 bases between them. The CDR3 protein is CASRALSTYEQYF. The CDR3 region has the DNA TGTGCCAGCCGAGCCTTGAGCACCTACGAGCAGTACTTC.

The rearrangement links TRBV11-2 to TRBJ2-7; maybe TRBD2 (5 bases). Germline CDR1 SGHAT, CDR2 FQNNGV. Deletions cut 5 bases from V and 6 bases from J, with 14 bases between. CDR3 length equals 13 residues. CDR3 DNA: TGTGCCAGCAGCCTCGGGGAGCTTTCCGAGCAGTACTTC. Its protein product is CASSLGELSEQYF.

The chain is built from TRBV5-1 and TRBJ1-1; no clear D. In germline, CDR1 is SGHRS, CDR2 YFSETQ. V lost 2 bases to trimming and J lost 3 bases, with 11 bases between them. The CDR3 totals 14 residues. The CDR3 reads CASSFLEGDTEAFF. The CDR3 DNA follows: TGCGCCAGCAGCTTCTTGGAGGGAGACACTGAAGCTTTCTTT.

V and J are TRBV28 and TRBJ1-2, with D possibly being TRBD1 (6 bases). Germline values: CDR1 MDHEN, CDR2 SYDVKM. The V end lost 2 bases, the J end lost 4 bases, and 11 bases lay between the germline ends. CDR3 length equals 14 residues. The CDR3 DNA is TGTGCCAGCAGTTTAGCACAGGGACCCTATGGCTACACCTTC. Protein product: CASSLAQGPYGYTF.

The V call is TRBV19, the J call TRBJ1-1; D might be TRBD1 (5 bases). The germline V gene has CDR1 LNHDA and CDR2 SQIVND (reference sequence). Trimming took 4 bases from V and 5 from J, leaving 14 bases between them. The CDR3 extends over 14 amino acids. CDR3 nucleotides: TGTGCCAGTAGTACGGGGGGTAGAGGGACTGAAGCTTTCTTT. Protein sequence: CASSTGGRGTEAFF.

In DNA, the CDR3 is TGTGCCAGCAGCGGCCAAGCGGGAGCTGGGGGAGATACGCAGTATTTT. Translating gives CASSGQAGAGGDTQYF. The chain combines TRBV9 with TRBJ2-3; 8 bases are a match to TRBD2. With V trimmed by 3 bases and J by 5 bases, 11 bases remained unmatched. Per germline, CDR1 SGDLS and CDR2 YYNGEE. This CDR3 contains 16 residues.

This sequence joins TRBV7-9 and TRBJ2-3, with 9 bases aligning to TRBD2. The CDR3 has 17 residues. V lost 0 bases and J lost 4; bases outside the gene matches: 8. Germline V gives CDR1 SEHNR, CDR2 FQNEAQ (reference sequence). CDR3 DNA: TGTGCCAGCAGCTTAGCGTCTAGCGGGGTAGGCCCAGATACGCAGTATTTT. It encodes CASSLASSGVGPDTQYF.

This clone occurred once. This chain connects TRBV7-2 to TRBJ1-5, with D maybe TRBD1 (6 bases). The CDR3 runs 15 residues. The V end was cut by 5 bases, the J end by 8 bases, with 19 bases between. CDR1 is SGHTA, CDR2 FQGNSA, per germline. In DNA form, the CDR3 reads TGTGCCAGCAGCCCGGGACATCAGGGCAGAGAGCCCCAGCATTTT. Protein sequence: CASSPGHQGREPQHF.